Listed here are 32 T cell receptor beta chains from one sample, sequenced in a study of blood T cell repertoires in COVID-19 (TCRdb year 2020). Receptor libraries were prepared by the immunoSEQ multiplex PCR assay. The immuneACCESS repertoire file appears here via TCRdb, limited to in-frame rearrangements. These files lack a portion of the clones; in checked studies, under half of the deficit traces to unresolved V genes, and the cause of the others is not known. Counted in this sample were 90,000 or so clones; around 85% of them appeared once. 20% to 30% of the sample comes from the top ten. Sequencing was done on a sample of peripheral blood. The receptors here all came from a man older than 75 with active or convalescent COVID-19.

The chain recombines TRBV7-2 with TRBJ2-7; a weak D match, TRBD2 (5 bases). Trimming left V 9 bases short and J 3 bases short, with 12 bases between. Germline values: CDR1 SGHTA, CDR2 FQGNSA. CDR3 length equals 12 residues. The CDR3 spells CASRGAGYEQYF. In DNA, the CDR3 is TGTGCCAGTCGCGGTGCGGGCTACGAGCAGTACTTC.

The J gene is TRBJ2-2, the V gene TRBV9, with 15 bases matching TRBD2. Germline CDR1 is SGDLS and CDR2 is YYNGEE. The CDR3 sequence is 17 residues long. V lost 3 bases and J lost 6; bases outside the gene matches: 6. The CDR3 coding sequence is TGTGCCAGCAGCGCCGGACTAGCGGGGGGGCCTCCCGGGGAGCTGTTTTTT. It is translated as CASSAGLAGGPPGELFF.

The CDR3 sequence: CASAKGGSTDTQYF. The CDR3 coding sequence is TGTGCCAGCGCGAAGGGGGGGAGCACAGATACGCAGTATTTT. The gene calls are TRBV11-3 and TRBJ2-3, with D possibly TRBD2 on 7 matching bases. Trimming left V 8 bases short and J 0 bases short, with 12 bases between. The CDR3 loop spans 14 amino acids. Germline V lookup: CDR1 SGHNT, CDR2 YENEEA. Full variable domain (outside the CDR3, taken from reference TRBV11-3 and TRBJ2-3): EAGVVQSPRYKIIEKKQPVAFWCNPISGHNTLYWYLQNLGQGPELLIRYENEEAVDDSQLPKDRFSAERLKGVDSTLKIQPAELGDSAVYLCASAKGGSTDTQYFGPGTRLTVL.

The rearrangement links TRBV3-1 (or the pseudogene TRBV3-2) to TRBJ1-1; D remains unclear. The germline V gene has CDR1 LGHDT and CDR2 YNNKEL (reference sequence). V was pared by 4 bases and J by 2 bases, with 11 bases between. The length of the CDR3 is 14 residues. CDR3 DNA: TGTGCCAGCAGCCGGTCGGTTAAAAACACTGAAGCTTTCTTT. This codes for CASSRSVKNTEAFF.

The chain is built from TRBV6-2 or TRBV6-3 and TRBJ1-4, with TRBD1 identical over 9 bases. V shed 5 bases, J shed 3 bases, and the junction held 4 bases outside the gene matches. Germline CDR1 MNHEY, CDR2 SVGEGT. The CDR3 consists of 15 residues. The DNA of the CDR3 is TGTGCCAGCAGTCGGACAGGGGCGGCTAATGAAAAACTGTTTTTT. Translating it yields CASSRTGAANEKLFF.

The chain uses TRBV7-2 and TRBJ2-5, with D possibly being TRBD2 (6 bases). Trimming left V 4 bases short and J 3 bases short, with 12 bases between. The germline CDR1 and CDR2 sequences are SGHTA and FQGNSA. The CDR3 length is 14 residues. The CDR3 reads CASSSLRGKETQYF. DNA of the CDR3: TGTGCCAGCAGCTCCCTTCGGGGGAAAGAGACCCAGTACTTC.

V usage is TRBV6-2 or TRBV6-3 and J usage is TRBJ1-1; no clear D. Per germline, CDR1 MNHEY and CDR2 SVGEGT. The CDR3 contains 14 residues. Trimming removed 1 base from V and 2 bases from J, with 8 bases in between. The CDR3 spells CASSYWGENTEAFF. CDR3 coding DNA: TGTGCCAGCAGTTACTGGGGAGAAAACACTGAAGCTTTCTTT.

This clone occurred once. The chain recombines TRBV19 with TRBJ1-6, with TRBD1 matching 7 bases. The germline V gene has CDR1 LNHDA and CDR2 SQIVND (reference sequence). V shed 6 bases, J shed 7 bases, and the junction held 6 bases outside the gene matches. The CDR3 spans 14 residues. This CDR3 is CASRERGLNSPLHF. Here the CDR3 DNA reads TGTGCCAGTAGAGAAAGGGGGCTAAATTCACCCCTCCACTTT. Using reference TRBV19 and TRBJ1-6 for the parts outside the CDR3, the full variable domain is DGGITQSPKYLFRKEGQNVTLSCEQNLNHDAMYWYRQDPGQGLRLIYYSQIVNDFQKGDIAEGYSVSREKKESFPLTVTSAQKNPTAFYLCASRERGLNSPLHFGNGTRLTVT.

The chain combines TRBV2 with TRBJ2-5, with 11 bases fitting TRBD1. The CDR3 spans 15 residues. Trimming at V came to 7 bases and at J to 1 base, leaving 5 bases not matched to a gene. The germline gives CDR1 SNHLY, CDR2 FYNNEI. CDR3 amino acids: CASTKDRGLQETQYF. CDR3 nucleotide sequence: TGTGCCAGCACCAAGGACAGGGGGCTCCAAGAGACCCAGTACTTC.

The genes are TRBV28 and TRBJ2-7; D is perhaps TRBD2 (5 bases). The CDR3 totals 16 residues. V gave up 3 bases and J gave up 1 base, with 16 bases separating them. CDR1 is MDHEN, CDR2 SYDVKM, per germline. This chain's CDR3 is CASSFNLRDLSYEQYF. In DNA form, the CDR3 reads TGTGCCAGCAGTTTTAATCTGAGGGATCTTTCCTACGAGCAGTACTTC.

This chain uses TRBV3-1 (or the pseudogene TRBV3-2) with TRBJ2-5; 8 positions agree with TRBD1. There are 14 residues in the CDR3. Germline CDR1 is LGHDT and CDR2 is YNNKEL (reference sequence). The V and J ends lost 3 bases and 4 bases, in that order; junction bases with no gene match: 4. The CDR3 nucleotides read TGTGCCAGCAGCCAGGACAGGGCTTCAGAGACCCAGTACTTC. This sequence encodes CASSQDRASETQYF.

Here the CDR3 reads CASSPTANYGYTF. The CDR3 nucleotides are TGTGCCAGCTCACCGACAGCCAACTATGGCTACACCTTC. This rearrangement joins TRBV18 to TRBJ1-2; perhaps TRBD1 as D (5 bases). Deletions cut 3 bases from V and 2 bases from J, with 7 bases between. Per germline, CDR1 KGHSH and CDR2 LQKENI. The CDR3 spans 13 residues.

The chain carries TRBV11-1 and TRBJ2-7; 9 nucleotides agree with TRBD1. The CDR3 totals 15 residues. The J segment lost 3 bases and the V segment lost 3 bases, leaving 6 bases of the junction unmatched. The V gene's germline CDR1 is SGHAT and CDR2 FQDESV (reference sequence). The DNA for the CDR3 is TGTGCCAGCAGCTTTCGGCGGGACAGGGTCTACGAGCAGTACTTC. It encodes CASSFRRDRVYEQYF.

The genes are TRBV4-3 and TRBJ2-1; no clear D. The CDR3 has 13 residues. Germline lookup yields CDR1 LGHNA and CDR2 YSLEER. V dropped 0 bases and J dropped 9 bases, with 9 bases sitting between them. This CDR3 reads CASSQDPRSEQFF. For the CDR3, the DNA is TGCGCCAGCAGCCAAGACCCTAGGTCTGAGCAGTTCTTC.

The chain employs TRBV11-2 and TRBJ2-7; D possibly corresponds to TRBD1 (5 bases). V was clipped by 1 base and J by 0 bases, with 13 bases between them. This CDR3 is 16 amino acids long. CDR1 and CDR2 (germline): SGHAT, FQNNGV. CDR3 sequence: CASSLGFQGSSYEQYF. For the CDR3, the DNA is TGTGCCAGCAGCTTAGGGTTTCAGGGATCCTCCTACGAGCAGTACTTC.

This chain uses TRBV18 with TRBJ2-3; D is uncertain. Trimming shortened V by 3 bases and J by 5 bases, and 9 bases separated the two germline ends. Germline V gene lookup returns CDR1 KGHSH and CDR2 LQKENI. The CDR3 has 13 amino acids. The CDR3 DNA follows: TGTGCCAGCTCACCCTCAGGAAAAGATACGCAGTATTTT. Amino acid sequence: CASSPSGKDTQYF.

This clone was observed once. This chain links TRBV7-5 with TRBJ2-7; the DNA was not used to check the table's D call, TRBD2. TRBV7-5 is described as a pseudogene. This CDR3 comprises 13 residues. DNA of the CDR3: TGTGCCAGAAGCAAACTGAGTTCGTACGAGCAGTACTTC. Translating it yields CARSKLSSYEQYF.

The V and J genes are TRBV12-5 and TRBJ2-7, with 9 bases matching TRBD1. This CDR3 is built from 17 residues. The J segment lost 1 base and the V segment lost 6 bases, leaving 13 bases of the junction unmatched. CDR1 is LGHNT and CDR2 is FRNRAP in the germline V gene. In nucleotides, the CDR3 is TGTGCTAGTGGATCTATAATCGGGACAGGGATTTCCTACGAGCAGTACTTC. It translates to CASGSIIGTGISYEQYF. The variable domain in full, with the rest retrieved from reference TRBV12-5 and TRBJ2-7, is DARVTQTPRHKVTEMGQEVTMRCQPILGHNTVFWYRQTMMQGLELLAYFRNRAPLDDSGMPKDRFSAEMPDATLATLKIQPSEPRDSAVYFCASGSIIGTGISYEQYFGPGTRLTVT.

J is TRBJ2-7 and V is TRBV4-2; perhaps TRBD1 as D (6 bases). Trimming shortened V by 5 bases and J by 4 bases, and 18 bases separated the two germline ends. The CDR3 has 15 residues. Germline V gives CDR1 LGHNA, CDR2 YNFKEQ. The CDR3, as DNA: TGTGCCAGCAGCTCTGACCCGGGACAAGGATACGAGCAGTACTTC. Protein product: CASSSDPGQGYEQYF.

The V gene is TRBV19, the J gene TRBJ1-1, with 8 nucleotides matching TRBD1. The germline gives CDR1 LNHDA, CDR2 SQIVND (reference sequence). With 4 bases clipped from V and 0 bases from J, the junction kept 13 bases outside the gene matches. The CDR3 loop spans 18 amino acids. CDR3 residues: CASSKRTGSGTLNTEAFF. The DNA for the CDR3 is TGTGCCAGTAGTAAGAGGACAGGGTCAGGGACTTTGAACACTGAAGCTTTCTTT.

This sequence joins TRBV28 and TRBJ2-5; TRBD1 matches 7 bases. CDR3 length: 14 residues. CDR1 and CDR2 (germline): MDHEN, SYDVKM. The trim removed 6 bases at V and 1 base at J, leaving 5 bases unmatched. CDR3 DNA: TGTGCCAGCAGCCCAGGGGGACGCCAAGAGACCCAGTACTTC. Protein: CASSPGGRQETQYF.

The rearrangement uses TRBV28 and TRBJ1-2; possibly TRBD1 for D (6 bases). Trimming left V 6 bases short and J 2 bases short, with 13 bases between. CDR1 and CDR2 from the germline V gene are MDHEN and SYDVKM. The CDR3 totals 14 residues. This CDR3 reads CASSSDRRNYGYTF. The CDR3 nucleotides are TGTGCCAGCAGCTCCGACAGGCGAAACTATGGCTACACCTTC.

V and J are TRBV7-9 and TRBJ1-3, with D possibly matching TRBD1 (5 bases). Per the germline V gene, CDR1 is SEHNR and CDR2 is FQNEAQ (reference sequence). With 5 bases removed from V and 0 bases from J, the gap between germline ends came to 14 bases. CDR3 size: 16 residues. The CDR3 loop reads CASSRRRQISGNTIYF. For the CDR3, the DNA is TGTGCCAGCAGCCGCAGAAGACAGATCTCTGGAAACACCATATATTTT.

The V and J genes are TRBV9 and TRBJ1-4, with D possibly being TRBD1 (5 bases). The ends were cut back, 2 bases at V and 0 bases at J, with 11 bases in the middle. This CDR3 comprises 16 residues. Germline V gene sequence: CDR1 SGDLS, CDR2 YYNGEE. Here the CDR3 DNA reads TGTGCCAGCAGCGTGGGGGAGGCCACAACTAATGAAAAACTGTTTTTT. Translating gives CASSVGEATTNEKLFF.

There are a few counts of this clone. The CDR3 loop reads CASSINSGTGAYGYTF. The CDR3, as DNA: TGTGCCAGTAGTATAAATTCCGGGACAGGGGCCTATGGCTACACCTTC. This chain uses TRBV19 with TRBJ1-2, with TRBD1 matching over 10 bases. Germline CDR1 and CDR2: LNHDA and SQIVND (reference sequence). V shed 2 bases, J shed 4 bases, and the junction held 7 bases outside the gene matches. The CDR3 is 16 residues long.

This clone was counted between two and nine times. The chain links TRBV19 to TRBJ2-1; 8 bases agree with TRBD1. Looked up from germline, CDR1 is LNHDA and CDR2 is SQIVND (reference sequence). Germline trimming cut 8 bases from V and 4 bases from J; bases unmatched to any gene: 10. The CDR3 totals 15 residues. CDR3 amino acids: CASSPGTGQYNEQFF. The CDR3 nucleotides are TGTGCCAGTTCCCCCGGGACAGGACAATACAATGAGCAGTTCTTC.

V gene TRBV5-8 combines with J gene TRBJ1-2, with no clear D. The CDR3 is 14 residues long. From germline, CDR1 is SGHTS and CDR2 YDEGEE. V was clipped by 0 bases and J by 3 bases, with 9 bases between them. CDR3 sequence (DNA): TGTGCCAGCAGCTTGGGTCAGGCTTACTATGGCTACACCTTC. This codes for CASSLGQAYYGYTF.

The chain carries TRBV6-5 and TRBJ2-1, with 7 bases identical to TRBD1. The trim removed 7 bases at V and 7 bases at J, leaving 10 bases unmatched. Germline V lookup: CDR1 MNHEY, CDR2 SVGAGI. CDR3 length: 14 residues. The CDR3 is CASMRGRVGNEQFF. The CDR3 region has the DNA TGTGCCAGCATGAGGGGGCGGGTCGGGAATGAGCAGTTCTTC.

This chain links TRBV2 with TRBJ1-2; D is possibly TRBD1 (5 bases). V lost 7 bases and J lost 2, with 11 bases in between. Germline assignment: CDR1 SNHLY and CDR2 FYNNEI. The CDR3 totals 13 residues. The CDR3 reads CASTRKGNYGYTF. The CDR3 DNA sequence: TGTGCCAGCACCAGAAAGGGGAACTATGGCTACACCTTC.

This chain connects TRBV11-3 to TRBJ2-7; TRBD2 aligns across 10 bases. V lost 5 bases, J lost 5 bases, and 9 bases stayed unmatched. The CDR3 is 15 residues long. In germline, CDR1 is SGHNT, CDR2 YENEEA. Written as DNA, the CDR3 is TGTGCCAGCAGCCCTAGCGGGGGCCTCGGGAACGAGCAGTACTTC. Its translation is CASSPSGGLGNEQYF.

This clone was recorded only once. The V gene is TRBV7-2, the J gene TRBJ2-1; 9 nucleotides agree with TRBD1. With 4 bases clipped from V and 5 bases from J, the junction kept 12 bases outside the gene matches. In germline, CDR1 is SGHTA, CDR2 FQGNSA. The CDR3 has 17 amino acids. The CDR3 spells CASSSYRGRDPHNEQFF. The CDR3 region has the DNA TGTGCCAGCAGCTCCTACAGGGGGCGCGATCCCCACAATGAGCAGTTCTTC.

This clone was seen only a few times. The rearrangement links TRBV7-2 to TRBJ2-5; D might be TRBD2 (7 bases). Germline V CDR1 and CDR2: SGHTA, FQGNSA. V lost 5 bases and J 1 base, leaving 17 bases between the germline ends. The CDR3 has 16 residues. CDR3 loop: CASSPITRGAQETQYF. CDR3 sequence (DNA): TGTGCCAGCAGCCCAATCACCCGGGGGGCCCAAGAGACCCAGTACTTC.